The clone carrying this T cell receptor (beta chain) was observed a handful of times. The target antigen is unknown. TCRdb recomputed calls from the RT-PCR reads with MiXCR, one row per CDR3 protein. The sample contains fewer than 700,000 distinct CDR3 sequences, about an eighth of which appear only once. The data were taken from a study of response to subunit inactivated influenza vaccine. Study results and limitations: Seasonal influenza vaccination, on each occasion, was suggested by the authors to recruit few new T cells.

The CDR3 spans 17 residues. Germline CDR1 SEHNR, CDR2 FQNEAQ (reference sequence). V was pared by 1 base and J by 9 bases, with 13 bases of the junction left unmatched. Sequencing was performed on PBMCs from blood, taken around seven weeks after vaccination. This TCR was sampled from a man aged 45-65 years who received an inactivated influenza vaccine. This rearrangement joins TRBV7-9 to TRBJ2-1, with TRBD2 matching 9 bases. This CDR3 reads CASSLVGGRASFGEQFF. The CDR3 DNA reads as TGTGCCAGCAGCTTAGTTGGCGGGAGGGCCTCTTTCGGTGAGCAGTTCTTC.